The T cell receptor (beta chain) described here comes from a study of B cell selection in AIRE deficiency. Sorted regulatory T cells were CD4-positive, CD25-high and CD127-low or negative. Clones were read by immunoSEQ multiplex PCR, and TCRdb kept only the in-frame ones, dropping some. The table shows around 22,000 clones, with roughly 91% occurring only once. This CDR3 is 16 amino acids long. V was pared by 0 bases and J by 5 bases, with 14 bases between. The germline V gene has CDR1 SGHRS and CDR2 YFSETQ. The chain employs TRBV5-1 and TRBJ2-2; D is unresolved. Sequenced sample: CD4+CD25+ Tregs sorted from PBMCs. This receptor was taken from a human donor in good health. The CDR3 DNA is TGCGCCAGCAGCTTGGGGGTACAGATCGGAACCGGGGAGCTGTTTTTT. Translation gives CASSLGVQIGTGELFF.